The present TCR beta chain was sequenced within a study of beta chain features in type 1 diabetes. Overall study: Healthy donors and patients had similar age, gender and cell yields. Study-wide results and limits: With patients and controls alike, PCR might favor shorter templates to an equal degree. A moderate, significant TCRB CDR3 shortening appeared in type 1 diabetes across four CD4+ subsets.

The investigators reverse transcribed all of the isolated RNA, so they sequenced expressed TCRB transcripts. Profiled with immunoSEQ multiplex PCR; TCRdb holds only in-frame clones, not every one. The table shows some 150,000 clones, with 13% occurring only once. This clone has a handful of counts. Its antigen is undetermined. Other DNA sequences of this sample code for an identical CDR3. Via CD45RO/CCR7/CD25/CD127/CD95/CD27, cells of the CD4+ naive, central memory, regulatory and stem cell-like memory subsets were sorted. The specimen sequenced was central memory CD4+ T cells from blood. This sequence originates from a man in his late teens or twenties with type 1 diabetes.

CDR3 protein: CASSLGTNTEAFF. The CDR3 region has the DNA TGTGCCAGCAGCTTGGGGACGAACACTGAAGCTTTCTTT. V gene TRBV7-3 combines with J gene TRBJ1-1; maybe TRBD1 (5 bases). Trimming took 3 bases from V and 1 from J, leaving 6 bases between them. Per the germline V gene, CDR1 is SGHTA and CDR2 is FQGTGA. This CDR3 has 13 residues.